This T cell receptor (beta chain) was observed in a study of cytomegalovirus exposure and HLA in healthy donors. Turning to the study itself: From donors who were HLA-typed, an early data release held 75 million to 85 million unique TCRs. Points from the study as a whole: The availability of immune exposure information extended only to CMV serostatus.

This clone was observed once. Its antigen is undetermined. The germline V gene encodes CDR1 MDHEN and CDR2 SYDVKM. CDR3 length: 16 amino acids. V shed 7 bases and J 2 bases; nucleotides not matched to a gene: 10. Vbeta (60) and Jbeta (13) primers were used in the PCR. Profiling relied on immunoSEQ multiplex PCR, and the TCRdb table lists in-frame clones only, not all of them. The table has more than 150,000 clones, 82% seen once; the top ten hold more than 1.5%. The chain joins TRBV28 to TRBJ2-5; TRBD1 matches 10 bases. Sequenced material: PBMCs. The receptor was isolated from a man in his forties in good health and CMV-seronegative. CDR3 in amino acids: CASNRPGTGDQETQYF. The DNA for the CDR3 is TGTGCCAGCAATCGTCCCGGGACAGGGGATCAAGAGACCCAGTACTTC.